Presented here are 3 T cell receptor beta chains from one specimen sequenced in a study of beta chain features in type 1 diabetes. TCRB transcripts that were expressed got sequenced, as all of the isolated RNA had been reverse transcribed. Data came from immunoSEQ multiplex PCR; TCRdb stores just in-frame clones and leaves some out. The sample has hundreds of thousands of clones, 11% to 15% seen once. Regarding the study as a whole: Researchers report that Type 1 diabetes patients had moderately but significantly shorter TCRB CDR3s across all four CD4+ subsets.

No antigen has been assigned to these receptors. Sample: naive CD4+ T cells from blood. The receptor set was obtained from a young man with type 1 diabetes.

This clone was counted only a few times. Other DNA sequences in this sample translate to the same CDR3. The chain couples TRBV5-1 to TRBJ2-5; D uncertain. The CDR3 runs to 14 residues. V lost 0 bases and J lost 4, with 10 bases in between. The V gene's germline CDR1 is SGHRS and CDR2 YFSETQ. The CDR3 region has the DNA TGCGCCAGCAGCTTGGAAGGGTCGGGAGAGACCCAGTACTTC. Protein sequence: CASSLEGSGETQYF.

In its sample, this clone was seen a few times. Different DNA sequences within this sample yield the same CDR3. The CDR3 is CSVAGLAGDNEQFF. The CDR3 coding sequence is TGCAGCGTGGCAGGACTAGCGGGGGACAATGAGCAGTTCTTC. The J gene is TRBJ2-1, the V gene TRBV29-1, with 13 bases aligning to TRBD2. V trimming: 6 bases; J trimming: 5 bases; junction bases outside the gene matches: 4. CDR3 size: 14 residues. The V gene's germline CDR1 is SQVTM and CDR2 ANQGSEA.

This chain links TRBV21-1 with TRBJ1-5; the D segment call TRBD1 is taken from the table without a DNA check. TRBV21-1 is a documented pseudogene. The CDR3 totals 17 residues. The CDR3 region is CASSKPGPGTGDQPQHF. CDR3 nucleotides: TGTGCCAGCAGCAAACCGGGTCCCGGGACAGGGGATCAGCCCCAGCATTTT.